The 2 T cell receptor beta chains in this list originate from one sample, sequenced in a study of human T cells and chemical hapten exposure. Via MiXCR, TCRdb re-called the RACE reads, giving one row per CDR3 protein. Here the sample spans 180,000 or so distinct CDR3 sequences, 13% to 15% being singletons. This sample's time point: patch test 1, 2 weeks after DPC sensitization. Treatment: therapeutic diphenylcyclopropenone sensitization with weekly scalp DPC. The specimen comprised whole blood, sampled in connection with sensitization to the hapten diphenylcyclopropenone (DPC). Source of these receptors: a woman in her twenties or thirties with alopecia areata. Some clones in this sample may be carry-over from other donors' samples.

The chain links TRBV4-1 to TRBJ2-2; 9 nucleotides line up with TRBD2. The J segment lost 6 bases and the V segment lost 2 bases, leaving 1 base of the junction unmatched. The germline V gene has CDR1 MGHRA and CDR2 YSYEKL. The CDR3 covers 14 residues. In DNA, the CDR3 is TGCGCCAGCAGCCAACTAGCGGGATCCGGGGAGCTGTTTTTT. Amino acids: CASSQLAGSGELFF.

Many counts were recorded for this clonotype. CDR3: CASRREAGGPDTQYF. The CDR3 nucleotides read TGTGCCAGCAGGCGGGAAGCGGGAGGGCCAGATACGCAGTATTTT. The chain combines TRBV6-1 with TRBJ2-3; 10 nucleotides align to TRBD2. Trimming at V came to 6 bases and at J to 4 bases, leaving 7 bases not matched to a gene. CDR3 length: 15 residues. Germline-derived CDR1 and CDR2 are MNHNS and SASEGT.